The 16 T cell receptor beta chains reported below all come from one sample, sequenced in a study of shared clonotypes between healthy human individuals. Naivety among CD8 cells was defined by CD45RO negativity and positive CCR7 selection, thereby excluding terminally differentiated effector memory CD45RA+ cells. Here immunoSEQ multiplex PCR was the method, and the copy in TCRdb shows in-frame clones only, minus some. The sample gives around 1,900,000 clones, 80% to 95% of which show up once; about 1.7% is in the top ten. Sequencing was done on a sample of naive CD8+ T cells from PBMCs. Source of these receptors: a man aged 18 to 30 in good health. Some clones in this sample may be carry-over from other donors' samples.

The rearrangement joins TRBV2 to TRBJ2-2, with D unclear. Germline V gene lookup returns CDR1 SNHLY and CDR2 FYNNEI. This CDR3 comprises 12 residues. The germline V and J ends were trimmed by 5 bases and 0 bases, with 1 base remaining between them. CDR3 in amino acids: CASSSNTGELFF. The CDR3 DNA reads TGTGCCAGCAGTTCGAACACCGGGGAGCTGTTTTTT.

The genes are TRBV7-9 and TRBJ2-7; TRBD2 matches at 11 bases. This CDR3 spans 16 amino acids. Germline V gene sequence: CDR1 SEHNR, CDR2 FQNEAQ (reference sequence). The ends lost 5 bases at V and 5 bases at J; junction bases unmatched: 11. Written as DNA, the CDR3 is TGTGCCAGCAGCCCAGGCCCTAGCGGGGGGTGGGACGAGCAGTACTTC. Translated, it gives CASSPGPSGGWDEQYF.

The rearrangement links TRBV7-5 to TRBJ2-3; the table's D gene call, TRBD1, was not cross checked with the DNA. TRBV7-5 is a pseudogene segment. This CDR3 has 16 amino acids. CDR3 region: CARSRSYRIRTDTQYF. CDR3 nucleotides: TGTGCCAGAAGCCGCTCCTACAGGATCCGCACAGATACGCAGTATTTT.

The chain joins TRBV7-8 to TRBJ2-7, with 7 bases that match TRBD2. The J segment lost 1 base and the V segment lost 6 bases, leaving 3 bases of the junction unmatched. Looked up from germline, CDR1 is SGHVS and CDR2 is FQNEAQ. This CDR3 has 13 residues. CDR3 coding DNA: TGTGCCAGCAGACGGGGGGTGTCCTACGAGCAGTACTTC. Protein sequence: CASRRGVSYEQYF.

The V and J genes are TRBV6-4 and TRBJ1-1; TRBD1 agrees at 7 bases. V was clipped by 5 bases and J by 5 bases; unmatched bases: 8. CDR3 length equals 14 residues. Germline-derived CDR1 and CDR2 are MRHNA and SNTAGT. CDR3 sequence: CASSLNRGGTEAFF. CDR3 DNA sequence: TGTGCCAGCAGTTTGAACAGGGGAGGAACTGAAGCTTTCTTT.

CDR3 sequence: CASSLRRGEAFF. In DNA form, the CDR3 reads TGTGCCAGCAGTTTGCGGAGGGGGGAAGCTTTCTTT. The chain joins TRBV27 to TRBJ1-1, with a weak D call TRBD1 (6 bases). The V end lost 3 bases, the J end lost 8 bases, and 10 bases lay between the germline ends. Germline V gene lookup returns CDR1 MNHEY and CDR2 SMNVEV (reference sequence). The CDR3 contains 12 residues.

This rearrangement joins TRBV9 to TRBJ2-1; D is uncertain. The length of the CDR3 is 15 residues. Trimming stripped 3 bases from V and 8 bases from J, with 18 bases between. Germline values: CDR1 SGDLS, CDR2 YYNGEE. The DNA of the CDR3 is TGTGCCAGCAGCGCCGTCGCGGCCCAAGGCCATGAGCAGTTCTTC. Translating it yields CASSAVAAQGHEQFF.

This chain links TRBV29-1 with TRBJ1-1; the match to TRBD1 covers 9 bases. Per the germline V gene, CDR1 is SQVTM and CDR2 is ANQGSEA. The CDR3 has 14 residues. The V and J ends lost 3 bases and 7 bases, in that order; junction bases with no gene match: 9. The CDR3 DNA sequence: TGCAGCGTTGACGGGGACAGGGCAAGGGATGAAGCTTTCTTT. It translates to CSVDGDRARDEAFF.

The chain has TRBV4-3 and TRBJ2-1, with D possibly being TRBD2 (6 bases). The CDR3 has 17 residues. The V end lost 2 bases, the J end lost 4 bases, and 18 bases lay between the germline ends. Per the germline V gene, CDR1 is LGHNA and CDR2 is YSLEER. The DNA for the CDR3 is TGCGCCAGCAGCCAATCTTTTGGGAGGATGATTTACAATGAGCAGTTCTTC. It yields the protein CASSQSFGRMIYNEQFF.

The V call is TRBV19, the J call TRBJ2-7; the D is unclear. The CDR3 length is 13 residues. Trimming took off 0 bases at V and 6 bases at J, with 9 bases between the two ends. CDR1 is LNHDA, CDR2 SQIVND, per germline (reference sequence). The DNA of the CDR3 is TGTGCCAGTAGTATAGAGGACGAGGTCGAGCAGTACTTC. The encoded protein is CASSIEDEVEQYF.

The chain carries TRBV5-8 and TRBJ2-2; D gene unclear. V was trimmed by 1 base and J by 5 bases, leaving 12 bases between them. CDR1 and CDR2 (germline): SGHTS, YDEGEE. The CDR3 has 15 residues. CDR3 loop: CASSLIWVRTGELFF. The CDR3 DNA reads as TGTGCCAGCAGCTTGATTTGGGTTCGGACCGGGGAGCTGTTTTTT.

The chain has TRBV27 and TRBJ1-5; D unresolved. Germline CDR1 MNHEY, CDR2 SMNVEV (reference sequence). The V and J ends lost 5 bases and 5 bases respectively, with 22 bases between them. This CDR3 comprises 17 residues. CDR3 nucleotide sequence: TGTGCCAGCAGTCCGACACCCATGACCCGACCTGATCAGCCCCAGCATTTT. As protein: CASSPTPMTRPDQPQHF.

The chain links TRBV13 to TRBJ1-5; possibly TRBD1 for D (5 bases). The CDR3 is 13 residues long. The V gene lost 7 bases and the J gene lost 6 bases, with 13 bases spanning the gap. The germline V gene encodes CDR1 PRHDT and CDR2 FYEKMQ (reference sequence). CDR3 amino acids: CASIPKGVQPQHF. The CDR3 DNA reads TGTGCCAGCATCCCAAAAGGGGTTCAGCCCCAGCATTTT.

This rearrangement joins TRBV19 to TRBJ2-7, with D possibly matching TRBD1 (6 bases). CDR3 length: 15 residues. The germline gives CDR1 LNHDA, CDR2 SQIVND (reference sequence). V was shortened by 5 bases and J by 2 bases, with 16 bases between the two germline ends. In DNA form, the CDR3 reads TGTGCCAGTAGTGCCCGGACAGTAAGTACCTACGAGCAGTACTTC. It translates to CASSARTVSTYEQYF.

This clone appeared a few times. The V gene is TRBV4-1, the J gene TRBJ1-5, with D unresolved. The length of the CDR3 is 14 residues. The V end was cut by 4 bases, the J end by 4 bases, with 11 bases between. In germline, CDR1 is MGHRA, CDR2 YSYEKL. For the CDR3, the DNA is TGCGCCAGCAGCCCCCGGGCGACAAATCAGCCCCAGCATTTT. The encoded protein is CASSPRATNQPQHF.

This clone was seen a single time. The rearrangement links TRBV13 to TRBJ2-5, with TRBD1 matching over 8 bases. The length of the CDR3 is 17 residues. Germline V lookup: CDR1 PRHDT, CDR2 FYEKMQ (reference sequence). Trimming cost V 4 bases and J 3 bases; bases outside gene matches: 13. This chain's CDR3 is CASSSIGRDRLEETQYF. CDR3 nucleotide sequence: TGTGCCAGCAGCTCTATCGGACGGGACAGGTTAGAAGAGACCCAGTACTTC. The variable domain in full, completed from reference TRBV13 and TRBJ2-5, reads AAGVIQSPRHLIKEKRETATLKCYPIPRHDTVYWYQQGPGQDPQFLISFYEKMQSDKGSIPDRFSAQQFSDYHSELNMSSLELGDSALYFCASSSIGRDRLEETQYFGPGTRLLVL.